Sequencing of this TCR beta chain was carried out in a study of blood T cell repertoires in COVID-19. Overall study context: Acute-phase and convalescent COVID-19 samples originated in the United States, Italy and Spain. Nucleic acid was either cDNA or gDNA, and it came from T cells, B-cell-depleted T cells, or PBMCs.

Trimming removed 4 bases at V and 8 bases at J, with 17 bases between. The CDR3 length is 14 residues. Germline V gene sequence: CDR1 SQVTM, CDR2 ANQGSEA. Profiling relied on immunoSEQ multiplex PCR, and the TCRdb table lists in-frame clones only, not all of them. The table includes roughly 480,000 clones, 80% to 90% detected once. The Seattle site enrolled patients during active infection and followed them longitudinally. The sequenced material came from peripheral blood. This sequence originates from a man younger than 35 with COVID-19, enrolled during active disease. The chain uses TRBV29-1 and TRBJ2-2; weak D call: TRBD2 (6 bases). The CDR3 spells CSVAHGGVKGELFF. The CDR3 DNA reads TGCAGCGTTGCTCACGGCGGGGTCAAGGGGGAGCTGTTTTTT.